This T cell receptor (beta chain) originates from a study of molecular identifiers for immune sequencing clone quantification. Losses at the gene ends were 0 bases for V and 0 bases for J; bases not matched to a gene: 15. Germline V gene lookup returns CDR1 SGHDT and CDR2 YYEEEE. The CDR3 contains 20 residues. TCRdb re-analysed the PCR reads in MiXCR, keeping a single row per CDR3 protein. The sample holds 50,000 to 70,000 distinct CDR3 sequences, under 20% seen once. This clonotype was seen many times. The chain employs TRBV5-6 and TRBJ1-1, with TRBD1 identical over 9 bases. The material sequenced was naive CD8+ T cells from blood, with Jurkat cell RNA spiked in. This sample's subset: FACS-sorted CD8+CD4-CCR7+CD45RA+ naive T cells. This sequence was found in a human donor in good health. Some libraries in this study had Jurkat cell RNA spiked in. The CDR3 sequence: CASSLVLPRGTGMVNTEAFF. In nucleotides, the CDR3 is TGTGCCAGCAGCTTGGTACTGCCCAGGGGGACAGGGATGGTGAACACTGAAGCTTTCTTT.